What follows are 31 T cell receptor beta chains derived from one specimen sequenced in a study of shared clonotypes between healthy human individuals. The protocol was immunoSEQ multiplex PCR, while the TCRdb copy is restricted to in-frame clones and leaves out a portion. The sample has approximately 2.5 million clones, 90% to 95% seen once. The sample consisted of naive CD4+ T cells from PBMCs. The subset: CD45RA+ positively selected. Every receptor here comes from a man younger than 35 in good health. Some clones in this sample may be carry-over from other donors' samples.

The chain joins TRBV28 to TRBJ1-2; no clear D gene. V was pared by 5 bases and J by 0 bases, with 13 bases between. The CDR3 has 15 residues. Germline-derived CDR1 and CDR2 are MDHEN and SYDVKM. In DNA form, the CDR3 reads TGTGCCAGCAGTACCACCGGAGATACTAACTATGGCTACACCTTC. Protein: CASSTTGDTNYGYTF.

This chain connects TRBV9 to TRBJ1-1; D is undetermined. Germline loops: CDR1 SGDLS, CDR2 YYNGEE. The CDR3 covers 14 residues. The V gene lost 3 bases and the J gene lost 0 bases, with 9 bases spanning the gap. In nucleotides, the CDR3 is TGTGCCAGCAGCGCACGTCAGATGAACACTGAAGCTTTCTTT. As protein: CASSARQMNTEAFF.

This rearrangement joins TRBV29-1 to TRBJ1-4; 7 bases are shared with TRBD1. The CDR3 length is 12 residues. The V gene's germline CDR1 is SQVTM and CDR2 ANQGSEA. In DNA form, the CDR3 reads TGCACCTACCAGACAGGGAGTGAAAAACTGTTTTTT. Residues: CTYQTGSEKLFF.

The chain has TRBV6-6 and TRBJ1-6; unclear D gene. The germline V gene encodes CDR1 MNHNY and CDR2 SVGAGI (reference sequence). V gave up 7 bases and J gave up 9 bases, with 16 bases separating them. CDR3 length: 14 amino acids. This CDR3 is CASTLGVGISPLHF. Written as DNA, the CDR3 is TGTGCCAGCACCCTAGGTGTGGGAATTTCACCCCTCCACTTT.

The rearrangement uses TRBV7-2 and TRBJ2-3, with unresolved D. V was clipped by 4 bases and J by 5 bases, with 7 bases between them. The CDR3 has 12 residues. Germline CDR1 reads SGHTA; CDR2 reads FQGNSA. DNA for the CDR3: TGTGCCAGCAGCTCCGAAGGAGATACGCAGTATTTT. It specifies CASSSEGDTQYF. Full variable domain (remainder filled in from reference TRBV7-2 and TRBJ2-3): GAGVSQSPSNKVTEKGKDVELRCDPISGHTALYWYRQSLGQGLEFLIYFQGNSAPDKSGLPSDRFSAERTGGSVSTLTIQRTQQEDSAVYLCASSSEGDTQYFGPGTRLTVL.

The rearrangement links TRBV28 to TRBJ2-6; D possibly corresponds to TRBD2 (5 bases). The CDR3 totals 16 residues. Trimming took off 8 bases at V and 0 bases at J, with 14 bases between the two ends. The germline gives CDR1 MDHEN, CDR2 SYDVKM. CDR3 sequence (DNA): TGTGCCAGCCACCCTTCTCGGGGCTCTGGGGCCAACGTCCTGACTTTC. Translated: CASHPSRGSGANVLTF.

The chain uses TRBV6-1 and TRBJ2-1; TRBD1 or TRBD2 may be the D gene (5 bases each). This CDR3 contains 14 residues. The germline V gene has CDR1 MNHNS and CDR2 SASEGT. Trimming removed 4 bases at V and 6 bases at J, with 13 bases between. The CDR3, as DNA: TGTGCCAGCAGTGCGGGGTGGGGGATCAATGAGCAGTTCTTC. Translating it yields CASSAGWGINEQFF.

The rearrangement joins TRBV11-2 to TRBJ1-3, with no clear D. Germline V gene data show CDR1 as SGHAT and CDR2 as FQNNGV. The CDR3 runs 14 residues. Trimming stripped 1 base from V and 0 bases from J, with 4 bases between. The chain's CDR3 is CASSLGGSGNTIYF. CDR3 nucleotide sequence: TGTGCCAGCAGCTTAGGGGGCTCTGGAAACACCATATATTTT.

The chain recombines TRBV28 with TRBJ2-5, with D perhaps TRBD2 (7 bases). The V end lost 2 bases, the J end lost 9 bases, and 10 bases lay between the germline ends. Germline-derived CDR1 and CDR2 are MDHEN and SYDVKM. The CDR3 length is 12 residues. CDR3 bases: TGTGCCAGCAGTTTAGTAGGGGGGGCCCAGTACTTC. It yields the protein CASSLVGGAQYF.

The chain combines TRBV2 with TRBJ2-4, with a tentative D call TRBD1 (5 bases). Trimming pared 7 bases from V and 1 base from J, leaving 17 bases between. The germline CDR1 and CDR2 sequences are SNHLY and FYNNEI. The CDR3 runs to 16 residues. CDR3 sequence: CASTSPTVLAKNIQYF. The CDR3 DNA reads TGTGCCAGCACCTCTCCGACAGTTTTGGCCAAAAACATTCAGTACTTC.

The gene calls are TRBV7-2 and TRBJ1-1; the D gene is possibly TRBD1 (5 bases). CDR1 is SGHTA and CDR2 is FQGNSA in the germline V gene. Between the trimmed V and J ends, which lost 2 bases and 5 bases, there was a span of 12 bases. The CDR3 contains 14 residues. The CDR3 nucleotides read TGTGCCAGCAGCTTATTAGGGACCCTGACTGAAGCTTTCTTT. Protein product: CASSLLGTLTEAFF.

Concerning this clone: In the same sample, other DNA sequences code for this CDR3. The chain joins TRBV5-4 to TRBJ1-3, with D possibly matching TRBD1 (5 bases). There are 14 residues in the CDR3. The V end was cut by 2 bases, the J end by 0 bases, with 6 bases between. Per germline, CDR1 SGHNT and CDR2 YYREEE (reference sequence). CDR3 residues: CASSLGTSGNTIYF. CDR3 nucleotide sequence: TGTGCCAGCAGCTTAGGGACCTCTGGAAACACCATATATTTT.

V gene TRBV5-4 combines with J gene TRBJ2-7; unclear D gene. The germline gives CDR1 SGHNT, CDR2 YYREEE (reference sequence). Trimming shortened V by 0 bases and J by 0 bases, and 10 bases separated the two germline ends. The CDR3 length is 15 residues. CDR3: CASSLARTSSYEQYF. The CDR3 DNA reads TGTGCCAGCAGCTTGGCCAGGACCAGCTCCTACGAGCAGTACTTC.

This clone appeared once. The chain links TRBV2 to TRBJ2-7; maybe TRBD2 (5 bases). V lost 1 base and J lost 0, with 13 bases in between. CDR1 and CDR2 (germline): SNHLY, FYNNEI. CDR3 length: 16 residues. The chain's CDR3 is CASSEVPTGSSYEQYF. In nucleotides, the CDR3 is TGTGCCAGCAGTGAAGTCCCGACGGGGAGCTCCTACGAGCAGTACTTC.

For this clone: Other DNA sequences in the same sample also yield this CDR3. This chain joins TRBV5-1 and TRBJ1-1; D is possibly TRBD1 (5 bases). Germline assignment: CDR1 SGHRS and CDR2 YFSETQ. This CDR3 spans 14 amino acids. Trimming pared 2 bases from V and 5 bases from J, leaving 13 bases between. The CDR3 sequence is CASSFGGADTEAFF. DNA of the CDR3: TGCGCCAGCAGCTTTGGGGGAGCAGATACTGAAGCTTTCTTT.

This chain links TRBV6-1 with TRBJ2-4; 7 positions agree with TRBD2. There are 14 residues in the CDR3. The junction had 6 bases not matched to a gene; V was cut back by 3 bases and J by 7 bases. CDR1 MNHNS and CDR2 SASEGT come from the germline V gene. This CDR3 reads CASSEGAGGNIQYF. The CDR3 region has the DNA TGTGCCAGCAGTGAGGGCGCCGGGGGGAACATTCAGTACTTC.

V is TRBV30 and J is TRBJ2-5, with TRBD2 as a possible D gene (5 bases). Germline-derived CDR1 and CDR2 are GTSNPN and SVGIG (reference sequence). V was shortened by 4 bases and J by 11 bases, with 17 bases between the two germline ends. The CDR3 is 12 amino acids. This CDR3 is CAWTPPGPGQYF. CDR3 DNA sequence: TGTGCCTGGACCCCGCCCGGGCCGGGGCAGTACTTC.

The gene calls are TRBV10-2 and TRBJ2-4; 12 positions agree with TRBD1. The CDR3 is 18 residues long. Germline values: CDR1 WSHSY, CDR2 SAAADI. The V segment lost 6 bases and the J segment 4 bases; nucleotides outside the gene matches: 13. CDR3 DNA sequence: TGCGCCAGCAGGGGGACAGGGGGCGCGGGGGCACTAAAAAACATTCAGTACTTC. Its translation: CASRGTGGAGALKNIQYF.

This chain uses TRBV28 with TRBJ2-7; possibly TRBD2 for D (5 bases). The CDR3 runs 20 residues. Germline CDR1 reads MDHEN; CDR2 reads SYDVKM. V lost 5 bases, J lost 0 bases, and 29 bases lay in between. DNA of the CDR3: TGTGCCAGCAGTGCGGGTAGTTGGACCCTCAAAACTGAAAGCTCCTACGAGCAGTACTTC. Its translation: CASSAGSWTLKTESSYEQYF. The whole variable domain, remainder taken from reference TRBV28 and TRBJ2-7, is DVKVTQSSRYLVKRTGEKVFLECVQDMDHENMFWYRQDPGLGLRLIYFSYDVKMKEKGDIPEGYSVSREKKERFSLILESASTNQTSMYLCASSAGSWTLKTESSYEQYFGPGTRLTVT.

To note about this clone: Other DNA sequences of this sample code for an identical CDR3. The J gene is TRBJ2-7, the V gene TRBV5-1; D is possibly TRBD1 (6 bases). The germline V gene has CDR1 SGHRS and CDR2 YFSETQ. V lost 3 bases, J lost 1 base, and 11 bases lay in between. This CDR3 has 14 amino acids. This CDR3 reads CASSSPDSSYEQYF. The CDR3 DNA reads as TGCGCCAGCAGCTCCCCGGACAGTTCCTACGAGCAGTACTTC.

This clone was detected once. Other DNA sequences from this sample encode an identical CDR3 as well. The J gene is TRBJ1-2, the V gene TRBV6-5; 7 bases align to TRBD1. Germline CDR1 MNHEY, CDR2 SVGAGI. The V gene end was trimmed by 6 bases and the J gene end by 1 base; junction bases not matched to a gene: 2. CDR3 size: 13 residues. DNA for the CDR3: TGTGCCAGCAGCAACAGGGGTAACTATGGCTACACCTTC. This sequence encodes CASSNRGNYGYTF.

The chain uses TRBV29-1 and TRBJ1-1, with D tentatively TRBD1 (5 bases). With 6 bases removed from V and 0 bases from J, the gap between germline ends came to 23 bases. Germline V gives CDR1 SQVTM, CDR2 ANQGSEA. The CDR3 consists of 17 residues. The CDR3 nucleotides are TGCAGCGTCGCGCCAATCACAGGAGTTCCCATGAACACTGAAGCTTTCTTT. The encoded protein is CSVAPITGVPMNTEAFF.

This clone appeared once. V gene TRBV7-9 combines with J gene TRBJ1-1; a weak D match, TRBD1 (6 bases). V lost 10 bases, J lost 0 bases, and 24 bases lay in between. The length of the CDR3 is 17 residues. CDR1 and CDR2 (germline): SEHNR, FQNEAQ (reference sequence). CDR3 in amino acids: CAITGRRGFILNTEAFF. The DNA of the CDR3 is TGTGCCATCACAGGGCGGAGGGGGTTCATATTGAACACTGAAGCTTTCTTT.

V and J are TRBV5-1 and TRBJ2-1; 11 nucleotides match TRBD1. This CDR3 is built from 16 residues. Germline V lookup: CDR1 SGHRS, CDR2 YFSETQ. V lost 4 bases, J lost 2 bases, and 5 bases stayed unmatched. CDR3 protein: CASSTWDRGTYNEQFF. DNA of the CDR3: TGCGCCAGCAGCACTTGGGACAGGGGGACCTACAATGAGCAGTTCTTC.

The chain recombines TRBV27 with TRBJ2-2; D is ambiguous. The CDR3 runs 15 residues. The V end was cut by 1 base, the J end by 1 base, with 7 bases between. Germline V gene lookup returns CDR1 MNHEY and CDR2 SMNVEV (reference sequence). The CDR3 DNA sequence: TGTGCCAGCAGTTTATTCTACAGGAACACCGGGGAGCTGTTTTTT. The encoded protein is CASSLFYRNTGELFF.

This clone was seen once. The rearrangement uses TRBV7-2 and TRBJ1-5; no reliable D call. Trimming removed 1 base at V and 7 bases at J, with 17 bases between. The CDR3 runs to 16 residues. CDR1 is SGHTA, CDR2 FQGNSA, per germline. CDR3 nucleotide sequence: TGTGCCAGCAGCTTAGGTCTGCAGGCCTGGGGACAGCCCCAGCATTTT. Protein sequence: CASSLGLQAWGQPQHF.

V and J are TRBV29-1 and TRBJ2-3, with D hard to call. V was cut by 3 bases and J by 4 bases, with 11 bases left in between. This CDR3 has 13 amino acids. The V gene's germline CDR1 is SQVTM and CDR2 ANQGSEA. The CDR3 DNA reads as TGCAGCGTTGAGGGCAGATTGTCAGATACGCAGTATTTT. Protein product: CSVEGRLSDTQYF.

The V call is TRBV19, the J call TRBJ1-5, with 10 bases identical to TRBD1. Trimming cost V 3 bases and J 4 bases; bases outside gene matches: 9. This CDR3 spans 17 amino acids. Germline CDR1 and CDR2: LNHDA and SQIVND (reference sequence). Written as DNA, the CDR3 is TGTGCCAGTAGTATCTCCGGGACAGGGGTAGGAAATCAGCCCCAGCATTTT. Translating it yields CASSISGTGVGNQPQHF.

The rearrangement links TRBV9 to TRBJ2-7, with 9 nucleotides matching TRBD2. J was trimmed by 2 bases and V by 3 bases; bases with no gene match: 6. Germline assignment: CDR1 SGDLS and CDR2 YYNGEE. There are 15 residues in the CDR3. The CDR3 region has the DNA TGTGCCAGCAGCGGTAGCGGGAGTCTAACCTACGAGCAGTACTTC. Protein sequence: CASSGSGSLTYEQYF. Full variable domain (missing parts from reference TRBV9 and TRBJ2-7): DSGVTQTPKHLITATGQRVTLRCSPRSGDLSVYWYQQSLDQGLQFLIQYYNGEERAKGNILERFSAQQFPDLHSELNLSSLELGDSALYFCASSGSGSLTYEQYFGPGTRLTVT.

This chain links TRBV28 with TRBJ2-1; D not resolved. V dropped 5 bases and J dropped 0 bases, with 11 bases sitting between them. Germline-derived CDR1 and CDR2 are MDHEN and SYDVKM. The CDR3 consists of 15 residues. Here the CDR3 DNA reads TGTGCCAGCAGTCCCCCGGACCTCTCCTACAATGAGCAGTTCTTC. Protein product: CASSPPDLSYNEQFF.

This clone was picked up one time. V and J are TRBV28 and TRBJ2-4; 12 nucleotides agree with TRBD1. The CDR3 extends over 21 amino acids. Trimming at V came to 5 bases and at J to 3 bases, leaving 20 bases not matched to a gene. Germline lookup yields CDR1 MDHEN and CDR2 SYDVKM. Written as DNA, the CDR3 is TGTGCCAGCAGTCAAGGGACAGGGGGCGCCTTAGCGGGAGTTGGCAAAAACATTCAGTACTTC. This gives the protein CASSQGTGGALAGVGKNIQYF.